These 27 T cell receptor beta chains were sequenced from one sample in a study of blood T cell repertoires in COVID-19 (dated by TCRdb to 2018 to 2020). Library preparation was by the immunoSEQ multiplex PCR assay. Here the immuneACCESS table is served through TCRdb, limited to in-frame sequences with V and J called. Missing clones are a known gap in these copies; in checked studies unresolved V genes cover under half, and the rest lacks a known reason. Within this sample are some 50,000 clones, with roughly 79% of them counted one time only. Around 5% of the sample goes to the ten largest clones. Sequencing was done on a sample of peripheral blood. The receptors originated from a human donor in a cohort sampled during active COVID-19.

The chain couples TRBV7-3 to TRBJ1-2; TRBD1 agrees at 8 bases. CDR1 is SGHTA and CDR2 is FQGTGA in the germline V gene. With V trimmed by 4 bases and J by 7 bases, 5 bases remained unmatched. The CDR3 is 13 amino acids. The chain's CDR3 is CASSSIQGGGYTF. CDR3 sequence (DNA): TGTGCCAGCAGCTCTATACAGGGGGGTGGCTACACCTTC.

This clone was counted a few times. The gene calls are TRBV7-9 and TRBJ2-7; D ambiguous. This CDR3 region has 16 residues. V was cut by 3 bases and J by 7 bases, with 22 bases left in between. Looked up from germline, CDR1 is SEHNR and CDR2 is FQNEAQ (reference sequence). CDR3 loop: CASSLSFGTSYEEQYF. The CDR3 DNA reads TGTGCCAGCAGCTTGAGTTTTGGTACCTCCTACGAGGAGCAGTACTTC.

The sample holds one count of this clone. The genes are TRBV12-3 or TRBV12-4 and TRBJ1-2, with D hard to call. This CDR3 is 13 amino acids long. Deletions cut 3 bases from V and 2 bases from J, with 7 bases between. This CDR3 is CASSLARNYGYTF. In nucleotides, the CDR3 is TGTGCCAGCAGTTTGGCCAGGAACTATGGCTACACCTTC.

V gene TRBV7-2 combines with J gene TRBJ2-7; tentatively, D is TRBD2 (6 bases). This CDR3 is 16 amino acids long. V lost 5 bases to trimming and J lost 1 base, with 18 bases between them. Germline CDR1 reads SGHTA; CDR2 reads FQGNSA. For the CDR3, the DNA is TGTGCCAGCAGCACCCCCCGGGAGATCCCTTCCTACGAGCAGTACTTC. Its protein is CASSTPREIPSYEQYF.

The chain has TRBV5-1 and TRBJ1-1; 10 bases are a match to TRBD1. Germline CDR1 SGHRS, CDR2 YFSETQ. J was trimmed by 4 bases and V by 3 bases; bases with no gene match: 12. CDR3 length equals 17 residues. For the CDR3, the DNA is TGCGCCAGCAGCTCTGGACAGGGGGGTCTGATAGGCACTGAAGCTTTCTTT. Translated, it gives CASSSGQGGLIGTEAFF.

V usage is TRBV27 and J usage is TRBJ2-7; TRBD1 matches 9 bases. Unmatched junction bases numbered 16, after V lost 0 bases and J lost 4 bases. This CDR3 is 19 amino acids long. Germline lookup yields CDR1 MNHEY and CDR2 SMNVEV (reference sequence). The CDR3 here is CASSLSFRGTGTGPYEQYF. Here the CDR3 DNA reads TGTGCCAGCAGTTTATCGTTTCGAGGAACCGGGACAGGGCCTTACGAGCAGTACTTC.

The chain combines TRBV4-3 with TRBJ1-6; D gene ambiguous. Between the trimmed V and J ends, which lost 3 bases and 5 bases, there was a span of 11 bases. The CDR3 has 15 residues. Germline V gene lookup returns CDR1 LGHNA and CDR2 YSLEER. CDR3 residues: CASSHVYRDNSPLHF. As DNA, the CDR3 is TGCGCCAGCAGCCACGTTTACCGGGATAATTCACCCCTCCACTTT.

The chain links TRBV7-9 to TRBJ2-7; a weak D match, TRBD1 (6 bases). CDR1 is SEHNR and CDR2 is FQNEAQ in the germline V gene (reference sequence). The CDR3 has 15 residues. V lost 5 bases to trimming and J lost 3 bases, with 17 bases between them. CDR3 nucleotides: TGTGCCAGCAGCCCCAGGGGTCTAAGGGACTACGAGCAGTACTTC. It yields the protein CASSPRGLRDYEQYF.

The chain links TRBV6-5 to TRBJ2-3; weak D call: TRBD2 (5 bases). CDR1 and CDR2 (germline): MNHEY, SVGAGI. CDR3 length: 13 residues. Between the trimmed V and J ends, which lost 0 bases and 9 bases, there was a span of 10 bases. DNA for the CDR3: TGTGCCAGCAGTTACTCCCCCTCGGGGACGCAGTATTTT. It specifies CASSYSPSGTQYF.

The chain recombines TRBV4-3 with TRBJ2-7; possibly TRBD1 for D (5 bases). The CDR3 has 15 amino acids. CDR1 and CDR2 (germline): LGHNA, YSLEER. V was clipped by 1 base and J by 2 bases, with 12 bases between them. CDR3 bases: TGCGCCAGCAGCCAAGTCGTCCAGGGTGCCTACGAGCAGTACTTC. This codes for CASSQVVQGAYEQYF.

The V call is TRBV30, the J call TRBJ2-7, with D perhaps TRBD2 (6 bases). V shed 0 bases and J shed 0 bases, with 9 bases lying between them. Germline loops: CDR1 GTSNPN, CDR2 SVGIG (reference sequence). The CDR3 has 14 amino acids. CDR3 amino acids: CAWSVGGTSYEQYF. The CDR3 DNA reads as TGTGCCTGGAGTGTGGGGGGAACCTCCTACGAGCAGTACTTC.

This clone has just a few counts. The chain employs TRBV4-1 and TRBJ2-7; D unclear. Deletions cut 3 bases from V and 7 bases from J, with 19 bases between. The CDR3 sequence is 15 residues long. Looked up from germline, CDR1 is MGHRA and CDR2 is YSYEKL. CDR3 protein: CASSQGAVTFGEQYF. CDR3 DNA: TGCGCCAGCAGCCAGGGCGCTGTTACTTTTGGGGAGCAGTACTTC.

The rearrangement joins TRBV4-1 to TRBJ1-1; the D gene is possibly TRBD1 (5 bases). Germline V CDR1 and CDR2: MGHRA, YSYEKL. This CDR3 is built from 14 residues. V was clipped by 1 base and J by 0 bases, with 6 bases between them. CDR3: CASSQAGMNTEAFF. CDR3 coding DNA: TGCGCCAGCAGCCAAGCAGGGATGAACACTGAAGCTTTCTTT.

The genes are TRBV13 and TRBJ1-2; no firm D call. The CDR3 spans 15 residues. V lost 0 bases and J lost 0, with 8 bases in between. The V gene's germline CDR1 is PRHDT and CDR2 FYEKMQ (reference sequence). This CDR3 is CASSLGAVTNYGYTF. The CDR3, as DNA: TGTGCCAGCAGCTTAGGGGCAGTGACTAACTATGGCTACACCTTC.

V usage is TRBV19 and J usage is TRBJ1-2; 8 bases fit TRBD1. The V segment lost 6 bases and the J segment 5 bases; nucleotides outside the gene matches: 8. Germline V lookup: CDR1 LNHDA, CDR2 SQIVND (reference sequence). This CDR3 region has 14 residues. This CDR3 reads CASSPGGSGYGYTF. CDR3 in DNA: TGTGCCAGTAGCCCAGGGGGCTCAGGTTATGGCTACACCTTC.

This clone was picked up a small number of times. The chain employs TRBV6-5 and TRBJ1-2; a possible D gene is TRBD1 (5 bases). CDR1 and CDR2 (germline): MNHEY, SVGAGI. The V gene lost 6 bases and the J gene lost 3 bases, with 11 bases spanning the gap. This CDR3 is 13 amino acids long. The CDR3 DNA reads TGTGCCAGCAGGAGGGGACTATACTATGGCTACACCTTC. Encoded protein: CASRRGLYYGYTF.

The chain carries TRBV28 and TRBJ1-6; 8 bases line up with TRBD1. V shed 2 bases, J shed 6 bases, and the junction held 6 bases outside the gene matches. Germline CDR1 reads MDHEN; CDR2 reads SYDVKM. The CDR3 runs to 16 residues. In DNA form, the CDR3 reads TGTGCCAGCAGTTTAGCATGGACAGGGCTTAATTCACCCCTCCACTTT. Amino acid sequence: CASSLAWTGLNSPLHF.

This chain joins TRBV4-1 and TRBJ2-1; D possibly corresponds to TRBD2 (5 bases). Looked up from germline, CDR1 is MGHRA and CDR2 is YSYEKL. The CDR3 length is 14 residues. V dropped 4 bases and J dropped 9 bases, with 16 bases sitting between them. CDR3 in DNA: TGCGCCAGCAGCCCCGGTAGGAGTGGGAGTGAGCAGTTCTTC. It specifies CASSPGRSGSEQFF.

The chain joins TRBV29-1 to TRBJ1-5; D perhaps matches TRBD1 (6 bases). Germline CDR1 and CDR2: SQVTM and ANQGSEA. The CDR3 has 13 amino acids. V was cut by 6 bases and J by 7 bases, with 16 bases left in between. CDR3 sequence: CSVADSGEQPQHF. CDR3 DNA: TGCAGCGTGGCGGACAGTGGTGAGCAGCCCCAGCATTTT.

This rearrangement joins TRBV5-6 to TRBJ2-7; a possible D gene is TRBD1 (6 bases). Trimming stripped 4 bases from V and 4 bases from J, with 12 bases between. Germline loops: CDR1 SGHDT, CDR2 YYEEEE. The CDR3 has 13 residues. CDR3 residues: CASSLGHLYEQYF. Here the CDR3 DNA reads TGTGCCAGCAGCCTGGGACATCTTTACGAGCAGTACTTC.

This clone occurred a few times. J is TRBJ2-7 and V is TRBV5-1, with D maybe TRBD2 (7 bases). The V gene lost 2 bases and the J gene lost 7 bases, with 16 bases spanning the gap. Germline V gives CDR1 SGHRS, CDR2 YFSETQ. CDR3 length equals 14 residues. DNA of the CDR3: TGCGCCAGCAGCTTCTCGACAGGACTAGAAGAGCAGTACTTC. Encoded protein: CASSFSTGLEEQYF. The full variable domain, rest sourced from reference TRBV5-1 and TRBJ2-7, is KAGVTQTPRYLIKTRGQQVTLSCSPISGHRSVSWYQQTPGQGLQFLFEYFSETQRNKGNFPGRFSGRQFSNSRSEMNVSTLELGDSALYLCASSFSTGLEEQYFGPGTRLTVT.

This clone was seen a single time. This chain uses TRBV4-3 with TRBJ1-2, with 7 nucleotides matching TRBD1. V was pared by 1 base and J by 6 bases, with 5 bases of the junction left unmatched. This CDR3 is 14 amino acids long. Looked up from germline, CDR1 is LGHNA and CDR2 is YSLEER. CDR3 in DNA: TGCGCCAGCAGCCAAGTTGGAGGGGGCGATGGCTACACCTTC. Protein: CASSQVGGGDGYTF.

The chain recombines TRBV5-1 with TRBJ2-7; TRBD2 matches 9 bases. The V segment lost 0 bases and the J segment 2 bases; nucleotides outside the gene matches: 3. This CDR3 comprises 15 residues. Germline-derived CDR1 and CDR2 are SGHRS and YFSETQ. CDR3 in amino acids: CASSLALAGTYEQYF. The CDR3 DNA reads as TGCGCCAGCAGCTTGGCGCTAGCGGGGACCTACGAGCAGTACTTC.

The chain carries TRBV7-2 and TRBJ2-6; D is unclear. CDR1 and CDR2 from the germline V gene are SGHTA and FQGNSA. Trimming removed 1 base at V and 2 bases at J, with 9 bases between. This CDR3 contains 16 residues. The CDR3 loop is CASSLDSSPGANVLTF. CDR3 DNA: TGTGCCAGCAGCTTAGATTCGAGCCCTGGGGCCAACGTCCTGACTTTC.

This clone was observed once. As DNA, the CDR3 is TGTGCCAGCAGCGCAGGACACCTGTATAATTCACCCCTCCACTTT. This codes for CASSAGHLYNSPLHF. This rearrangement joins TRBV9 to TRBJ1-6, with D perhaps matching TRBD1 (5 bases). Germline CDR1 reads SGDLS; CDR2 reads YYNGEE. This CDR3 has 15 amino acids. Trimming left V 3 bases short and J 4 bases short, with 11 bases between.

The chain has TRBV5-8 and TRBJ2-7, with 9 bases identical to TRBD2. V dropped 2 bases and J dropped 6; count of bases not matched to a gene: 6. Germline CDR1 and CDR2: SGHTS and YDEGEE. The CDR3 totals 14 residues. The CDR3 sequence: CASSLVAGAGEQYF. Written as DNA, the CDR3 is TGTGCCAGCAGCTTAGTAGCGGGAGCCGGCGAGCAGTACTTC.

The chain couples TRBV2 to TRBJ1-2; maybe TRBD1 (6 bases). Germline V lookup: CDR1 SNHLY, CDR2 FYNNEI. V lost 5 bases, J lost 6 bases, and 16 bases lay in between. There are 14 residues in the CDR3. The CDR3 sequence: CASSKQGSGDGYTF. DNA for the CDR3: TGTGCCAGCAGTAAACAGGGTAGTGGGGATGGCTACACCTTC.